The 18 T cell receptor beta chains given below trace back to one sample, sequenced in a study of response to subunit inactivated influenza vaccine. MiXCR, applied by TCRdb to the RT-PCR reads, yields one record per CDR3 protein. The sample shows around 490,000 distinct CDR3 sequences, roughly 8.2% of them seen only once. The sample consisted of PBMCs from blood, taken less than 25 months after vaccination. The receptor source for this set is a man aged 45-69 years who received an inactivated influenza vaccine.

This clonotype was recorded at least ten times. This chain joins TRBV4-3 and TRBJ2-7, with 10 positions matching TRBD2. The germline CDR1 and CDR2 sequences are LGHNA and YSLEER. Germline trimming cut 0 bases from V and 4 bases from J; bases unmatched to any gene: 3. CDR3 length: 15 amino acids. The CDR3 coding sequence is TGCGCCAGCAGCCAAGATCCTAGCGGGAGATACGAGCAGTACTTC. As protein: CASSQDPSGRYEQYF.

This clonotype was detected a few times. This sequence joins TRBV2 and TRBJ2-7, with 8 nucleotides matching TRBD1. The CDR3 is made up of 15 amino acids. CDR1 is SNHLY and CDR2 is FYNNEI in the germline V gene. V shed 7 bases and J 1 base; nucleotides not matched to a gene: 9. The CDR3 region is CASKTGQGVSYEQYF. CDR3 nucleotide sequence: TGTGCCAGCAAAACCGGACAGGGAGTTTCCTACGAGCAGTACTTC.

There are a few counts of this clonotype. The chain recombines TRBV3-1 with TRBJ1-2, with D uncertain. CDR1 and CDR2 from the germline V gene are LGHDT and YNNKEL (reference sequence). The CDR3 consists of 16 residues. The ends were cut back, 3 bases at V and 4 bases at J, with 18 bases in the middle. The CDR3 sequence: CASSQGGRTSIYGYTF. CDR3 coding DNA: TGTGCCAGCAGCCAGGGAGGAAGAACGAGTATCTATGGCTACACCTTC.

This clonotype has a count of ten or more. This sequence joins TRBV29-1 and TRBJ2-3; D is undetermined. The CDR3 loop spans 11 amino acids. V was shortened by 4 bases and J by 10 bases, with 12 bases between the two germline ends. Looked up from germline, CDR1 is SQVTM and CDR2 is ANQGSEA. The CDR3: CSVAGLQAQYF. The CDR3 nucleotides read TGCAGCGTTGCGGGCCTTCAGGCGCAGTATTTT.

This clonotype was seen repeatedly, ten times or more. The rearrangement uses TRBV4-3 and TRBJ2-5, with 10 bases lining up with TRBD2. Germline trimming cut 4 bases from V and 6 bases from J; bases unmatched to any gene: 11. The CDR3 has 16 amino acids. Germline V lookup: CDR1 LGHNA, CDR2 YSLEER. The CDR3 nucleotides are TGCGCCAGCAGCCCCCTATGGCCTAGCGGGGGTCAGACCCAGTACTTC. This gives the protein CASSPLWPSGGQTQYF.

V usage is TRBV15 and J usage is TRBJ2-7; 10 nucleotides line up with TRBD2. CDR1 is LNHNV and CDR2 is YYDKDF in the germline V gene (reference sequence). CDR3 length equals 14 residues. The V and J ends lost 1 base and 7 bases, in that order; junction bases with no gene match: 4. The CDR3, as DNA: TGTGCCACCAGCAGAGTCCTAGCGGGGGATGAGCAGTACTTC. The encoded protein is CATSRVLAGDEQYF.

There are many counts of this clonotype. The DNA of the CDR3 is TGTGCCAGCAGCCAAGATCTCGTGCTGGGAGCGGGAGTTTCATCCCAATCCTACGAGCAGTACTTC. Encoded protein: CASSQDLVLGAGVSSQSYEQYF. The chain joins TRBV4-2 to TRBJ2-7, with TRBD2 matching over 8 bases. The V segment lost 0 bases and the J segment 1 base; nucleotides outside the gene matches: 23. Germline V gene lookup returns CDR1 LGHNA and CDR2 YNFKEQ. This CDR3 is 22 amino acids long.

Only a few counts were recorded for this clonotype. V and J are TRBV2 and TRBJ1-4, with D possibly matching TRBD1 (6 bases). Looked up from germline, CDR1 is SNHLY and CDR2 is FYNNEI. This CDR3 is built from 14 residues. Between the trimmed V and J ends, which lost 6 bases and 2 bases, there was a span of 10 bases. CDR3 bases: TGTGCCAGCAGGCCGGACAGTACTAATGAAAAACTGTTTTTT. This translates into CASRPDSTNEKLFF.

This clonotype has at least ten counts. The CDR3 is CASSPTGVTYEQYF. CDR3 nucleotide sequence: TGCGCCAGCAGCCCGACGGGAGTTACCTACGAGCAGTACTTC. The genes are TRBV5-1 and TRBJ2-7; D is possibly TRBD2 (6 bases). The CDR3 is 14 amino acids. The V end lost 4 bases, the J end lost 2 bases, and 13 bases lay between the germline ends. Germline V CDR1 and CDR2: SGHRS, YFSETQ.

This clonotype was counted only a few times. The rearrangement joins TRBV20-1 to TRBJ2-1; 7 nucleotides line up with TRBD2. This CDR3 contains 13 residues. The V gene end was trimmed by 3 bases and the J gene end by 2 bases; junction bases not matched to a gene: 1. CDR1 and CDR2 (germline): DFQATT, SNEGSKA (reference sequence). For the CDR3, the DNA is TGCAGTGCTAGCGGGAGGACCTACAATGAGCAGTTCTTC. It codes for CSASGRTYNEQFF.

This clonotype was observed at least ten times. The rearrangement links TRBV5-6 to TRBJ1-1, with D unresolved. CDR3 length: 13 residues. Germline-derived CDR1 and CDR2 are SGHDT and YYEEEE. Trimming stripped 1 base from V and 6 bases from J, with 10 bases between. The CDR3 coding sequence is TGTGCCAGCAGCTTGTTAGGGAATCCTGAAGCTTTCTTT. Translated, it gives CASSLLGNPEAFF.

This clonotype was seen a few times. V and J are TRBV12-3 or TRBV12-4 and TRBJ2-5; D is perhaps TRBD1 or TRBD2 (6 bases each). The CDR3 runs 15 residues. The V gene lost 6 bases and the J gene lost 2 bases, with 16 bases spanning the gap. CDR3: CASSLLGGQQETQYF. As DNA, the CDR3 is TGTGCCAGCAGCCTCCTGGGGGGACAACAAGAGACCCAGTACTTC.

The genes are TRBV20-1 and TRBJ2-5; D may correspond to TRBD1 or TRBD2 (5 bases each). Germline V CDR1 and CDR2: DFQATT, SNEGSKA (reference sequence). The V end was cut by 1 base, the J end by 5 bases, with 14 bases between. The CDR3 spans 14 residues. CDR3 region: CSARGITREETQYF. DNA of the CDR3: TGCAGTGCTAGAGGCATTACCAGGGAGGAGACCCAGTACTTC.

This rearrangement joins TRBV6-2 or TRBV6-3 to TRBJ2-1; D perhaps matches TRBD2 (5 bases). The V end was cut by 10 bases, the J end by 3 bases, with 16 bases between. Germline CDR1 MNHEY, CDR2 SVGEGT. The CDR3 loop spans 14 amino acids. The CDR3 loop is CATRGADRYNEQFF. In DNA, the CDR3 is TGTGCCACCCGTGGAGCGGACCGCTACAATGAGCAGTTCTTC.

This clonotype has more than one count but fewer than ten. The V gene is TRBV7-3, the J gene TRBJ2-2; 7 bases are shared with TRBD2. This CDR3 region has 14 residues. The ends lost 4 bases at V and 7 bases at J; junction bases unmatched: 6. The germline V gene encodes CDR1 SGHTA and CDR2 FQGTGA. The CDR3 DNA follows: TGTGCCAGCAGCTCCGGACTAGTGGTCGGGGAGCTGTTTTTT. Translating it yields CASSSGLVVGELFF.

This clonotype was picked up many times. The V and J genes are TRBV18 and TRBJ2-3, with D possibly TRBD1 on 5 matching bases. Trimming took off 6 bases at V and 1 base at J, with 11 bases between the two ends. Germline V gives CDR1 KGHSH, CDR2 LQKENI. CDR3 length: 14 amino acids. Here the CDR3 DNA reads TGTGCCAGCTCTCCAGGGTATCGCACAGATACGCAGTATTTT. This codes for CASSPGYRTDTQYF.

This chain uses TRBV20-1 with TRBJ2-5; possible D gene TRBD1, 6 bases. The CDR3 totals 15 residues. Germline loops: CDR1 DFQATT, CDR2 SNEGSKA (reference sequence). With 3 bases removed from V and 5 bases from J, the gap between germline ends came to 19 bases. The CDR3 region has the DNA TGCAGTGCTAGCTTCGGTACAGGGATAGAGGAGACCCAGTACTTC. Amino acid sequence: CSASFGTGIEETQYF.

This clonotype was counted ten times or more. The chain joins TRBV20-1 to TRBJ1-1; a possible D gene is TRBD1 (6 bases). The CDR3 length is 13 residues. The germline CDR1 and CDR2 sequences are DFQATT and SNEGSKA (reference sequence). Trimming removed 3 bases at V and 1 base at J, with 9 bases between. In nucleotides, the CDR3 is TGCAGTGCTAGGGACAGACGGAACACTGAAGCTTTCTTT. Amino acids: CSARDRRNTEAFF.